Described below is a single TCR beta chain sequence and its context. This sample stems from a study of blood T cell repertoires in COVID-19. The protocol was immunoSEQ multiplex PCR, while the TCRdb copy is restricted to in-frame clones and leaves out a portion. The sample holds 200,000 to 250,000 clones, around nine tenths seen once. The clonotype was recovered from a man aged 55 to 69 who had recovered from COVID-19. The sequenced sample consisted of peripheral blood.

The CDR3 nucleotides read TGTGCCAGCAGCTTACTAGCGGGGGGAGGCTCAGATACGCAGTATTTT. Protein product: CASSLLAGGGSDTQYF. The rearrangement joins TRBV7-2 to TRBJ2-3; 11 bases fit TRBD2. This CDR3 contains 16 residues. The germline V gene has CDR1 SGHTA and CDR2 FQGNSA. With 2 bases clipped from V and 4 bases from J, the junction kept 5 bases outside the gene matches.